This TCR beta chain derives from a study of post-analysis software for immune sequencing data. Whole-study findings and limits: Versus controls, multiple sclerosis patients showed significantly lower diversity (normalized Chao1). F measure clustering grouped samples strongly by preparation batch. In patients, about 5 TRBV segments were more frequent than in controls, with TRBV5-6, TRBV5-1 and TRBV20-1 among them.

Carried by the TCR beta cDNA libraries were unique molecular identifiers. Researchers reported some 500,000 cDNA molecules coming from about 0.98 to 11 million T cells. TCRdb re-called the PCR reads through MiXCR, storing one row per CDR3 protein. The sample lists hundreds of thousands of distinct CDR3 sequences; about 40% were seen once. This clonotype was detected once. The antigen is undetermined. Germline V gene sequence: CDR1 MGHRA, CDR2 YSYEKL. V gave up 1 base and J gave up 1 base; unmatched junction bases: 12. The CDR3 runs 21 residues. This TCR was recovered from a girl aged 10 to 17 with multiple sclerosis. The sequencing input was blood. The chain carries TRBV4-1 and TRBJ2-1; 14 nucleotides agree with TRBD2. CDR3 sequence (DNA): TGCGCCAGCAGCCAAGGGGCCCCCGGGACTAGCGGGAGTCGGTCCTACAATGAGCAGTTCTTC. Amino acids: CASSQGAPGTSGSRSYNEQFF.